One and the same sample provided the 10 T cell receptor beta chains below, sequenced in a study of blood T cell repertoires in COVID-19. Assay used: immunoSEQ multiplex PCR; TCRdb lists only in-frame clones, some missing. Among a few hundred thousand clones, 88% were seen once, and the ten largest hold about 1.7%. Sequencing was carried out using PBMCs or T cells enriched from blood (not recorded which). The receptors were gathered from a woman aged 35 to 49 who had recovered from COVID-19.

The gene calls are TRBV6-2 or TRBV6-3 and TRBJ1-1; a weak D match, TRBD1 (6 bases). Trimming removed 6 bases from V and 0 bases from J, with 11 bases in between. The germline V gene has CDR1 MNHEY and CDR2 SVGEGT. This CDR3 contains 14 residues. The CDR3 DNA reads TGTGCCAGCAGCGACAGGACACTGAACACTGAAGCTTTCTTT. It specifies CASSDRTLNTEAFF.

This rearrangement joins TRBV7-8 to TRBJ2-3; 7 bases match TRBD1. Germline V lookup: CDR1 SGHVS, CDR2 FQNEAQ. The CDR3 runs to 15 residues. V trimming: 5 bases; J trimming: 3 bases; junction bases outside the gene matches: 8. The CDR3 protein is CASSPNRGVTDTQYF. The DNA for the CDR3 is TGTGCCAGCAGCCCTAACAGGGGCGTGACAGATACGCAGTATTTT.

This clone was seen only once. V usage is TRBV10-3 and J usage is TRBJ1-5, with 9 bases identical to TRBD1. Germline CDR1 is ENHRY and CDR2 is SYGVKD. With 2 bases clipped from V and 0 bases from J, the junction kept 5 bases outside the gene matches. This CDR3 comprises 17 residues. CDR3 nucleotide sequence: TGTGCCATCAGTGAGGGGACAGGGAGCATTAGCAATCAGCCCCAGCATTTT. Translating gives CAISEGTGSISNQPQHF.

This clone was counted only a few times. The chain carries TRBV3-1 (or the pseudogene TRBV3-2) and TRBJ2-5; D possibly corresponds to TRBD2 (5 bases). Trimming shortened V by 0 bases and J by 5 bases, and 7 bases separated the two germline ends. CDR3 length: 13 amino acids. Germline CDR1 is LGHDT and CDR2 is YNNKEL (reference sequence). The CDR3 loop reads CASSQEGGETQYF. The CDR3 bases are TGTGCCAGCAGCCAAGAAGGCGGGGAGACCCAGTACTTC.

The CDR3 DNA follows: TGTGCCACCGCTCCGGGACTAGCGCTGGGAGATACGCAGTATTTT. Its translation: CATAPGLALGDTQYF. This rearrangement joins TRBV2 to TRBJ2-3, with TRBD2 matching over 10 bases. The junction had 12 bases not matched to a gene; V was cut back by 10 bases and J by 5 bases. CDR3 size: 15 residues. CDR1 and CDR2 from the germline V gene are SNHLY and FYNNEI.

The chain recombines TRBV2 with TRBJ1-2; 7 nucleotides align to TRBD1. Trimming removed 3 bases from V and 2 bases from J; junction bases left unmatched: 6. The germline V gene encodes CDR1 SNHLY and CDR2 FYNNEI. The CDR3 runs 15 residues. The CDR3 loop reads CASSELAGGNYGYTF. CDR3 coding DNA: TGTGCCAGCAGTGAGTTAGCAGGGGGGAACTATGGCTACACCTTC.

The genes are TRBV7-9 and TRBJ1-1, with 9 bases that match TRBD1. CDR1 is SEHNR, CDR2 FQNEAQ, per germline (reference sequence). The CDR3 is 14 amino acids. J gave up 4 bases and V 3 bases, and 3 bases lay outside the gene matches. The CDR3 DNA reads as TGTGCCAGCAGCTTCCAGACAGGGGGCACTGAAGCTTTCTTT. Translating gives CASSFQTGGTEAFF.

The chain joins TRBV6-4 to TRBJ1-3; D is uncertain. CDR1 MRHNA and CDR2 SNTAGT come from the germline V gene. The germline V and J ends were trimmed by 4 bases and 4 bases, with 8 bases remaining between them. This CDR3 is 13 amino acids long. CDR3 region: CASSASEGNTIYF. The CDR3 DNA reads TGTGCCAGCAGTGCCTCGGAGGGAAACACCATATATTTT.

The rearrangement joins TRBV19 to TRBJ2-1, with 9 bases aligning to TRBD2. With V trimmed by 7 bases and J by 9 bases, 10 bases remained unmatched. Germline V gene lookup returns CDR1 LNHDA and CDR2 SQIVND (reference sequence). The CDR3 is made up of 14 amino acids. The CDR3 spells CASNGNGAGGEQFF. CDR3 bases: TGTGCCAGTAACGGTAACGGAGCGGGGGGTGAGCAGTTCTTC.

The chain uses TRBV19 and TRBJ2-1; D perhaps matches TRBD1 (6 bases). The germline V and J ends were trimmed by 9 bases and 0 bases, with 12 bases remaining between them. CDR1 and CDR2 (germline): LNHDA, SQIVND (reference sequence). The CDR3 totals 14 residues. Here the CDR3 reads CASNREFSYNEQFF. DNA for the CDR3: TGTGCCAGCAACAGGGAATTCTCCTACAATGAGCAGTTCTTC.